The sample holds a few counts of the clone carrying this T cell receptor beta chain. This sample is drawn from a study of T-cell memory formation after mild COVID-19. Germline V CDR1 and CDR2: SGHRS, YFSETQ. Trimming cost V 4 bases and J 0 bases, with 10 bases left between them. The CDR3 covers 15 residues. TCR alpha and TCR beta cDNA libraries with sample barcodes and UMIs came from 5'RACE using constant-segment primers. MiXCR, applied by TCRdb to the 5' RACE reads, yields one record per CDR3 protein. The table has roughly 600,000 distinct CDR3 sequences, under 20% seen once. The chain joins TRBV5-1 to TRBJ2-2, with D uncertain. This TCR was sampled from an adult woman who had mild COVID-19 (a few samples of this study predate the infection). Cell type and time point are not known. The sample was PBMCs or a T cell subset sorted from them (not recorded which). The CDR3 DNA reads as TGCGCCAGCAGCATACGAGCCGCGAACACCGGGGAGCTGTTTTTT. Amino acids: CASSIRAANTGELFF.